The text below deals with one T cell receptor beta chain. Antigen specificity is unknown. This specimen belongs to a study of CD8 T cells in Susac syndrome. Study-level results: A relatively small number of individuals underwent TCR sequencing and HLA analysis.

RNA, at roughly 0.45 to 1 ug, was reverse transcribed with random hexamers. TCRdb independently ran MiXCR on the immunoSEQ multiplex PCR reads; one entry per CDR3 protein. This table has some 120,000 distinct CDR3 sequences, 90% to 95% appearing once. Looked up from germline, CDR1 is LGHDT and CDR2 is YNNKEL (reference sequence). There are 16 residues in the CDR3. Trimming removed 4 bases from V and 0 bases from J, with 10 bases in between. Negative isolation was used for CD8+ and CD4+ T cells, and FACS enrichment was applied to TEMRA cells. The sequence derives from a human donor in good health. Sequencing was carried out using CD4+ T cells from PBMCs. The rearrangement uses TRBV3-1 and TRBJ2-6; D gene uncertain. Here the CDR3 DNA reads TGTGCCAGCAGCCCCAATCCAGGCTCTGGGGCCAACGTCCTGACTTTC. Translation gives CASSPNPGSGANVLTF.